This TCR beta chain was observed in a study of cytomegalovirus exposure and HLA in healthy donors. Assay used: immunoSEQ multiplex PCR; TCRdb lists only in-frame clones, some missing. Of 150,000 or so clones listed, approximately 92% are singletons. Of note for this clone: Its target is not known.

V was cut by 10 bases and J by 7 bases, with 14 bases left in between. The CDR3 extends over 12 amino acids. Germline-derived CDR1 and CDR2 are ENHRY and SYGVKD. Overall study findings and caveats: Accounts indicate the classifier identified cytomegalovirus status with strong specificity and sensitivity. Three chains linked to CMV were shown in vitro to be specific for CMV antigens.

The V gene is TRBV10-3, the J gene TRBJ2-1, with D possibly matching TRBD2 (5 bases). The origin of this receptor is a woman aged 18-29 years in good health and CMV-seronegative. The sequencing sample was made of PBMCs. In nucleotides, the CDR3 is TGTGCCACCGAGGGTCCTGGGAATGAGCAGTTCTTC. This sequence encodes CATEGPGNEQFF.